This TCR beta chain was observed in a study of shared clonotypes between healthy human individuals. Study-level results: It was observed that roughly 5.1% of naive CD4 clonotypes were shared across a handful of donors. Clonotype sharing among donors, it was expected, would be affected by sequencing depth.

For this clone: The antigen remains undetermined.

Per the germline V gene, CDR1 is LNHDA and CDR2 is SQIVND (reference sequence). The junction had 8 bases not matched to a gene; V was cut back by 2 bases and J by 3 bases. This CDR3 is built from 16 residues. In the study's own analysis: Without quality scores, immunoSEQ junctional reads could not be filtered like full-length reads. The repertoire was sequenced with immunoSEQ multiplex PCR; TCRdb's copy has only in-frame clones and lacks some. V, J and clone size derive from that table, while D and trimming were established from the DNA sequence. The repertoire holds approximately 350,000 clones, with around 96% as singletons.

Sequencing input: memory CD8+ T cells sorted from blood. Stated subset: CD45RO+ cells pooled with CCR7-negative TemRA cells. This chain uses TRBV19 with TRBJ2-3, with 7 bases that match TRBD1. The TCR comes from a man younger than 40 in good health. This CDR3 is CASSINRQGWTDTQYF. CDR3 coding DNA: TGTGCCAGTAGTATAAACCGACAGGGCTGGACAGATACGCAGTATTTT.